The 19 T cell receptor beta chains in this list originate from one sample, sequenced in a study of vaccination effects on CD4 cells after COVID-19. For these TCRs, the target antigens are not known. Clones were sequenced by immunoSEQ multiplex PCR, and TCRdb holds only the in-frame ones, with some missing. The table shows 30,000 or so clones, with about 67% occurring only once. A roughly 10-day culture period preceded the isolation of CD4+ T cells. Two doses of BNT162b2 or mRNA-1273 vaccine were administered to participants. Sequenced material: CD4+ T cells from PBMCs cultured without peptide, taken after COVID-19 vaccination. These receptor sequences come from a human donor who received a COVID-19 vaccine.

The chain couples TRBV10-3 to TRBJ1-1, with D maybe TRBD1 (5 bases). The CDR3 loop spans 13 amino acids. The germline gives CDR1 ENHRY, CDR2 SYGVKD. Trimming stripped 5 bases from V and 7 bases from J, with 14 bases between. CDR3 nucleotide sequence: TGTGCCATCAGTCTATCAGGGTATAGTGAAGCTTTCTTT. Its protein is CAISLSGYSEAFF.

This chain links TRBV7-9 with TRBJ2-5, with TRBD1 as a possible D gene (6 bases). The CDR3 is made up of 18 amino acids. Germline V gives CDR1 SEHNR, CDR2 FQNEAQ (reference sequence). V dropped 5 bases and J dropped 5 bases, with 27 bases sitting between them. CDR3 sequence: CASSPISPGVYRVETQYF. Here the CDR3 DNA reads TGTGCCAGCAGCCCAATCTCCCCAGGGGTTTATCGGGTCGAGACCCAGTACTTC.

This chain joins TRBV27 and TRBJ2-1, with 8 nucleotides matching TRBD1. V lost 6 bases to trimming and J lost 5 bases; unmatched junction nucleotides: 6. The germline gives CDR1 MNHEY, CDR2 SMNVEV (reference sequence). This CDR3 has 14 residues. The CDR3 spells CASRRGQANNEQFF. CDR3 DNA: TGTGCCAGCAGAAGGGGACAGGCTAACAATGAGCAGTTCTTC.

The chain joins TRBV6-6 to TRBJ2-7, with D possibly being TRBD1 or TRBD2 (6 bases each). This CDR3 region has 13 residues. Per the germline V gene, CDR1 is MNHNY and CDR2 is SVGAGI (reference sequence). Trimming left V 4 bases short and J 7 bases short, with 14 bases between. The CDR3 sequence: CASSSLGGTEQYF. The CDR3 DNA reads TGTGCCAGCAGTTCCCTTGGCGGGACAGAGCAGTACTTC.

The chain uses TRBV15 and TRBJ1-2, with D uncertain. CDR3 length: 12 residues. V was trimmed by 1 base and J by 8 bases, leaving 8 bases between them. CDR1 LNHNV and CDR2 YYDKDF come from the germline V gene (reference sequence). The CDR3 coding sequence is TGTGCCACCAGCAGAGGGAAGGAGGGCTACACCTTC. The encoded protein is CATSRGKEGYTF.

This sequence joins TRBV21-1 and TRBJ2-3; the DNA was not used to check the table's D call, TRBD1. TRBV21-1 is recorded as a pseudogene. The CDR3 sequence is 14 residues long. The chain's CDR3 is CASSKAGGTDTQYF. The DNA for the CDR3 is TGTGCCAGCAGCAAAGCAGGGGGCACAGATACGCAGTATTTT.

The chain links TRBV11-2 to TRBJ2-5; 8 bases line up with TRBD1. With V trimmed by 3 bases and J by 4 bases, 10 bases remained unmatched. Germline values: CDR1 SGHAT, CDR2 FQNNGV. The CDR3 covers 16 residues. CDR3 sequence reads: CASSFHPGQGRETQYF. DNA of the CDR3: TGTGCCAGCAGCTTCCACCCCGGACAGGGAAGAGAGACCCAGTACTTC.

This clone showed up just once. V usage is TRBV5-6 and J usage is TRBJ2-1; possible D gene TRBD2, 5 bases. Trimming took 0 bases from V and 1 from J, leaving 11 bases between them. This CDR3 region has 16 residues. From germline, CDR1 is SGHDT and CDR2 YYEEEE. The CDR3 region is CASSLEERSSYNEQFF. The CDR3 nucleotides read TGTGCCAGCAGCTTGGAAGAGCGGAGTTCCTACAATGAGCAGTTCTTC. Supplemented by reference TRBV5-6 and TRBJ2-1, the full variable domain reads DAGVTQSPTHLIKTRGQQVTLRCSPKSGHDTVSWYQQALGQGPQFIFQYYEEEERQRGNFPDRFSGHQFPNYSSELNVNALLLGDSALYLCASSLEERSSYNEQFFGPGTRLTVL.

Only a few counts were recorded for this clone. V gene TRBV28 combines with J gene TRBJ1-2; weak D call: TRBD1 (6 bases). Germline assignment: CDR1 MDHEN and CDR2 SYDVKM. There are 14 residues in the CDR3. V was pared by 11 bases and J by 4 bases, with 20 bases between. The chain's CDR3 is CASRGGPDSYGYTF. CDR3 bases: TGTGCCTCCCGGGGGGGGCCCGACAGCTATGGCTACACCTTC.

This clone was counted only a few times. The chain combines TRBV7-2 with TRBJ1-3, with D tentatively TRBD1 (5 bases). The V end lost 1 base, the J end lost 9 bases, and 10 bases lay between the germline ends. This CDR3 has 13 amino acids. Germline V lookup: CDR1 SGHTA, CDR2 FQGNSA. The CDR3, as DNA: TGTGCCAGCAGCTTAGGGCAGGGCACCACCATATATTTT. Translated: CASSLGQGTTIYF.

V gene TRBV6-6 combines with J gene TRBJ1-3, with 7 bases fitting TRBD1. The CDR3 is made up of 15 amino acids. Germline CDR1 reads MNHNY; CDR2 reads SVGAGI (reference sequence). Trimming took 4 bases from V and 0 from J; bases not matched to a gene: 3. The CDR3 reads CASSFDRASGNTIYF. The DNA for the CDR3 is TGTGCCAGCAGTTTCGACAGGGCCTCTGGAAACACCATATATTTT.

The gene calls are TRBV2 and TRBJ2-1; D might be TRBD2 (6 bases). In germline, CDR1 is SNHLY, CDR2 FYNNEI. The CDR3 spans 11 residues. With 8 bases removed from V and 7 bases from J, the gap between germline ends came to 9 bases. CDR3 DNA sequence: TGTGCCAGCGGTGGGGGGAATGAGCAGTTCTTC. It encodes CASGGGNEQFF.

J is TRBJ1-4 and V is TRBV5-5, with D possibly matching TRBD1 (5 bases). CDR1 is SGHKS, CDR2 YYEKEE, per germline (reference sequence). The CDR3 extends over 15 amino acids. The V end lost 4 bases, the J end lost 8 bases, and 18 bases lay between the germline ends. CDR3 region: CASSRPVGGREKLFF. The CDR3 nucleotides read TGTGCCAGCAGCCGGCCGGTCGGGGGGAGAGAAAAACTGTTTTTT.

The chain combines TRBV5-4 with TRBJ2-6; D is possibly TRBD1 (6 bases). Germline V gives CDR1 SGHNT, CDR2 YYREEE (reference sequence). CDR3 length equals 15 residues. The germline V and J ends were trimmed by 0 bases and 6 bases, with 10 bases remaining between them. CDR3: CASSLGAGVANVLTF. The CDR3, as DNA: TGTGCCAGCAGCTTGGGCGCAGGGGTGGCCAACGTCCTGACTTTC.

The J gene is TRBJ2-7, the V gene TRBV14, with TRBD1 matching over 7 bases. J was trimmed by 5 bases and V by 4 bases; bases with no gene match: 8. Per the germline V gene, CDR1 is SGHDN and CDR2 is FVKESK. The CDR3 sequence is 14 residues long. The chain's CDR3 is CASSPRGRRNEQYF. As DNA, the CDR3 is TGTGCCAGCAGCCCAAGGGGGCGTAGGAACGAGCAGTACTTC.

The genes are TRBV5-5 and TRBJ1-2; no firm D call. The CDR3 has 12 amino acids. Trimming left V 4 bases short and J 10 bases short, with 14 bases between. Germline lookup yields CDR1 SGHKS and CDR2 YYEKEE (reference sequence). CDR3 loop: CASSPGSGDYTF. In nucleotides, the CDR3 is TGTGCCAGCAGCCCCGGGAGCGGCGACTACACCTTC.

This clone was seen a few times. The chain joins TRBV11-2 to TRBJ2-7; D perhaps matches TRBD2 (6 bases). The V and J ends lost 2 bases and 2 bases respectively, with 22 bases between them. Germline V gene data show CDR1 as SGHAT and CDR2 as FQNNGV. CDR3 size: 18 residues. CDR3 loop: CASSLSWSSGGSPYEQYF. CDR3 bases: TGTGCCAGCAGCTTAAGTTGGTCAAGTGGGGGGAGTCCCTACGAGCAGTACTTC.

This clone was recorded a few times. V is TRBV5-4 and J is TRBJ2-7; no clear D gene. This CDR3 has 12 residues. The germline V gene encodes CDR1 SGHNT and CDR2 YYREEE (reference sequence). The V gene lost 0 bases and the J gene lost 7 bases, with 8 bases spanning the gap. CDR3 protein: CASSLGVGEQYF. Written as DNA, the CDR3 is TGTGCCAGCAGCTTGGGGGTCGGGGAGCAGTACTTC.

The J gene is TRBJ1-2, the V gene TRBV3-1 (or the pseudogene TRBV3-2), with D tentatively TRBD1 (6 bases). This CDR3 region has 14 residues. Trimming took 2 bases from V and 2 from J, leaving 9 bases between them. Germline lookup yields CDR1 LGHDT and CDR2 YNNKEL (reference sequence). CDR3 residues: CASSQLDRNYGYTF. The CDR3 nucleotides are TGTGCCAGCAGCCAATTAGACAGGAACTATGGCTACACCTTC.